The 22 T cell receptor beta chains below were found in one sample sequenced in a study of beta chain features in type 1 diabetes. The study, taken as a whole, reports: Among patients with Type 1 diabetes, TCRB CDR3s were moderately but significantly shorter in every one of the four CD4+ subsets.

The antigens of these receptors remain unknown. As every portion of the isolated RNA was reverse transcribed, the sequencing read expressed TCRB transcripts. Assay used: immunoSEQ multiplex PCR; TCRdb lists only in-frame clones, some missing. The data hold 600,000 to 700,000 clones, with around an eighth observed a single time. The source material was naive CD4+ T cells from blood. Receptors originate from a man aged 18 to 29 with type 1 diabetes.

This clone was found a few times. The rearrangement joins TRBV7-9 to TRBJ1-1, with D perhaps matching TRBD1 (6 bases). Germline-derived CDR1 and CDR2 are SEHNR and FQNEAQ (reference sequence). This CDR3 spans 12 amino acids. The V end was cut by 5 bases, the J end by 8 bases, with 12 bases between. CDR3 sequence (DNA): TGTGCCAGCAGCCCCCTTGGACAGGAAGCTTTCTTT. Protein sequence: CASSPLGQEAFF.

The rearrangement links TRBV7-8 to TRBJ1-2; no reliable D call. This CDR3 has 14 amino acids. Germline CDR1 reads SGHVS; CDR2 reads FQNEAQ. V was cut by 3 bases and J by 1 base, with 9 bases left in between. Here the CDR3 DNA reads TGTGCCAGCAGCTTCCGGGAAATTAACTATGGCTACACCTTC. Translating it yields CASSFREINYGYTF.

The rearrangement joins TRBV27 to TRBJ2-5, with 7 nucleotides matching TRBD2. Germline lookup yields CDR1 MNHEY and CDR2 SMNVEV (reference sequence). The V segment lost 3 bases and the J segment 2 bases; nucleotides outside the gene matches: 6. This CDR3 has 15 residues. The CDR3 reads CASSFQAGEQETQYF. In nucleotides, the CDR3 is TGTGCCAGCAGTTTCCAGGCGGGGGAACAAGAGACCCAGTACTTC.

Points on this clone: The sample contains more than one DNA sequence encoding this CDR3. This rearrangement joins TRBV28 to TRBJ1-2; no clear D gene. The CDR3 contains 12 residues. Trimming removed 6 bases at V and 0 bases at J, with 5 bases between. Germline V gene sequence: CDR1 MDHEN, CDR2 SYDVKM. CDR3 nucleotide sequence: TGTGCCAGCAGCCCTTCTAACTATGGCTACACCTTC. As protein: CASSPSNYGYTF.

The chain is built from TRBV9 and TRBJ2-3; D is unclear. V gave up 2 bases and J gave up 2 bases, with 3 bases separating them. Germline assignment: CDR1 SGDLS and CDR2 YYNGEE. The CDR3 spans 12 residues. The CDR3 region is CASSVPTDTQYF. The DNA for the CDR3 is TGTGCCAGCAGCGTTCCCACAGATACGCAGTATTTT.

DNA for the CDR3: TGTGCCAGCAGCTTTAGCCGCAAGAACACTGAAGCTTTCTTT. Its protein product is CASSFSRKNTEAFF. The chain uses TRBV11-2 and TRBJ1-1; no firm D call. This CDR3 is 14 amino acids long. Germline values: CDR1 SGHAT, CDR2 FQNNGV. V lost 3 bases, J lost 1 base, and 9 bases lay in between.

This clone was seen a handful of times. The chain carries TRBV2 and TRBJ2-4; D possibly corresponds to TRBD1 (5 bases). The V end lost 7 bases, the J end lost 0 bases, and 10 bases lay between the germline ends. CDR3 length: 14 residues. Germline CDR1 and CDR2: SNHLY and FYNNEI. The CDR3, as DNA: TGTGCCAGCAACTTACAGGCAGCCAAAAACATTCAGTACTTC. This sequence encodes CASNLQAAKNIQYF.

The chain is built from TRBV5-1 and TRBJ2-5; 8 bases align to TRBD2. CDR1 is SGHRS, CDR2 YFSETQ, per germline. The CDR3 covers 14 residues. V trimming: 4 bases; J trimming: 1 base; junction bases outside the gene matches: 3. CDR3 coding DNA: TGCGCCAGCAGCCTCAGCGGGGGCCAAGAGACCCAGTACTTC. Encoded protein: CASSLSGGQETQYF.

The rearrangement links TRBV11-1 to TRBJ1-5; D is undetermined. With 3 bases removed from V and 0 bases from J, the gap between germline ends came to 9 bases. Germline loops: CDR1 SGHAT, CDR2 FQDESV (reference sequence). The CDR3 totals 15 residues. The CDR3 sequence is CASSFGDDSNQPQHF. The CDR3 nucleotides are TGTGCCAGCAGCTTTGGAGATGATAGCAATCAGCCCCAGCATTTT.

This clone was recorded a few times. The V gene is TRBV7-2, the J gene TRBJ1-1; TRBD1 agrees at 7 bases. Germline trimming cut 5 bases from V and 4 bases from J; bases unmatched to any gene: 4. Germline values: CDR1 SGHTA, CDR2 FQGNSA. The CDR3 loop spans 13 amino acids. The CDR3 DNA is TGTGCCAGCAGCACACAGGGGAGCACTGAAGCTTTCTTT. Its protein is CASSTQGSTEAFF. Using reference TRBV7-2 and TRBJ1-1 for the parts outside the CDR3, the full variable domain is GAGVSQSPSNKVTEKGKDVELRCDPISGHTALYWYRQSLGQGLEFLIYFQGNSAPDKSGLPSDRFSAERTGGSVSTLTIQRTQQEDSAVYLCASSTQGSTEAFFGQGTRLTVV.

This clone has just a few counts. This sample includes further DNA sequences coding for the same CDR3. This rearrangement joins TRBV30 to TRBJ2-7; D unclear. V was shortened by 2 bases and J by 0 bases, with 2 bases between the two germline ends. The germline V gene encodes CDR1 GTSNPN and CDR2 SVGIG (reference sequence). CDR3 length equals 11 residues. The CDR3 DNA follows: TGTGCCTGGAGTCACTCCTACGAGCAGTACTTC. Amino acids: CAWSHSYEQYF.

The rearrangement uses TRBV19 and TRBJ2-3, with no clear D. V was shortened by 8 bases and J by 5 bases, with 5 bases between the two germline ends. Germline V gene lookup returns CDR1 LNHDA and CDR2 SQIVND (reference sequence). This CDR3 is 10 amino acids long. The CDR3 spells CASGVDTQYF. DNA for the CDR3: TGTGCCAGTGGGGTAGATACGCAGTATTTT.

This clone was found a few times. The rearrangement joins TRBV19 to TRBJ2-5; D unclear. Germline V CDR1 and CDR2: LNHDA, SQIVND (reference sequence). Trimming took 5 bases from V and 5 from J, leaving 12 bases between them. This CDR3 has 13 amino acids. CDR3 DNA: TGTGCCAGTAGTCTCGAGTCAGCTGAGACCCAGTACTTC. It encodes CASSLESAETQYF.

Only a few counts were recorded for this clone. CDR3 residues: CASSQESPYEQYF. CDR3 sequence (DNA): TGTGCCAGCAGCCAAGAAAGCCCCTACGAGCAGTACTTC. The rearrangement joins TRBV4-2 to TRBJ2-7; D unclear. Trimming shortened V by 0 bases and J by 2 bases, and 5 bases separated the two germline ends. Per germline, CDR1 LGHNA and CDR2 YNFKEQ. This CDR3 spans 13 amino acids.

A note on this clone: Other nucleotide sequences from this sample produce the same CDR3. The genes are TRBV18 and TRBJ1-6; D not resolved. Germline V gene sequence: CDR1 KGHSH, CDR2 LQKENI. Trimming removed 3 bases at V and 5 bases at J, with 8 bases between. The CDR3 runs to 14 residues. Here the CDR3 DNA reads TGTGCCAGCTCACCTGGCGGGGATAATTCACCCCTCCACTTT. Its translation is CASSPGGDNSPLHF.

The chain carries TRBV28 and TRBJ1-5; D unresolved. The CDR3 consists of 15 residues. From germline, CDR1 is MDHEN and CDR2 SYDVKM. V shed 4 bases and J shed 1 base, with 11 bases lying between them. The CDR3 coding sequence is TGTGCCAGCAGTTCGGGGTCGGACAGCAATCAGCCCCAGCATTTT. It is translated as CASSSGSDSNQPQHF.

This clone appeared a few times. Other DNA sequences from this sample encode an identical CDR3 as well. The chain links TRBV18 to TRBJ2-3; D not certain. CDR3 size: 12 residues. V lost 3 bases and J 2 bases, leaving 3 bases between the germline ends. The germline CDR1 and CDR2 sequences are KGHSH and LQKENI. The DNA for the CDR3 is TGTGCCAGCTCACCGACCACAGATACGCAGTATTTT. It is translated as CASSPTTDTQYF.

The chain is built from TRBV2 and TRBJ2-7; D not resolved. V was clipped by 5 bases and J by 3 bases, with 5 bases between them. The CDR3 has 11 residues. Germline V gene sequence: CDR1 SNHLY, CDR2 FYNNEI. DNA of the CDR3: TGTGCCAGCAGTCGGAACTACGAGCAGTACTTC. Its translation: CASSRNYEQYF.

The rearrangement links TRBV11-2 to TRBJ2-1; D not certain. Trimming stripped 1 base from V and 8 bases from J, with 9 bases between. The germline V gene has CDR1 SGHAT and CDR2 FQNNGV. The CDR3 sequence is 13 residues long. In nucleotides, the CDR3 is TGTGCCAGCAGCTTAGGCCAGAGCTATGAGCAGTTCTTC. Amino acids: CASSLGQSYEQFF.

This clone was found a few times. This sequence joins TRBV6-5 and TRBJ1-5, with 7 positions matching TRBD1. CDR1 and CDR2 from the germline V gene are MNHEY and SVGAGI. The length of the CDR3 is 13 residues. J gave up 9 bases and V 6 bases, and 8 bases lay outside the gene matches. The CDR3 sequence is CASSLDRERPQHF. CDR3 in DNA: TGTGCCAGCAGCCTAGACAGGGAGCGGCCCCAGCATTTT.

The chain links TRBV10-3 to TRBJ1-2; D is perhaps TRBD1 (5 bases). The CDR3 loop spans 12 amino acids. The germline CDR1 and CDR2 sequences are ENHRY and SYGVKD. Trimming stripped 3 bases from V and 7 bases from J, with 9 bases between. CDR3 loop: CAISEGGVGYTF. CDR3 coding DNA: TGTGCCATCAGTGAAGGAGGGGTTGGCTACACCTTC.

This chain uses TRBV6-1 with TRBJ1-3; D not certain. CDR1 MNHNS and CDR2 SASEGT come from the germline V gene. The CDR3 consists of 17 residues. V dropped 0 bases and J dropped 0 bases, with 12 bases sitting between them. The chain's CDR3 is CASSEAVTAGSGNTIYF. The DNA of the CDR3 is TGTGCCAGCAGTGAAGCGGTTACAGCCGGCTCTGGAAACACCATATATTTT.